This T cell receptor (beta chain) was recovered during a study of beta chain features in type 1 diabetes. Of the isolated RNA, all was reverse transcribed, and so the sequenced material was expressed TCRB transcripts. Profiled with immunoSEQ multiplex PCR; TCRdb holds only in-frame clones, not every one. The top ten hold 0.044% of the sample, which has under 400,000 clones, 15% to 20% seen once. This clone came up a few times. Its antigen is unknown. The CDR3 contains 13 residues. The ends lost 2 bases at V and 11 bases at J; junction bases unmatched: 11. CDR1 GTSNPN and CDR2 SVGIG come from the germline V gene (reference sequence). Overall study findings and caveats: VDJ junctions in type 1 diabetes patients carried more deletions and fewer insertions. An over-representation of cells with high TCR expression could result from cDNA sequencing. The naive, central memory and Treg TCRB repertoires looked more alike in patients than they did in healthy donors.

Specimen: naive CD4+ T cells from blood. The origin of this receptor is a woman under 30 in good health. V is TRBV30 and J is TRBJ1-2, with 7 bases aligning to TRBD1. The CDR3 protein is CAWSPTGRSSYTF. CDR3 nucleotides: TGTGCCTGGAGTCCGACAGGGCGATCGTCGTACACCTTC.